This T cell receptor beta chain originates from a study of human CD8 memory T cell subsets. Libraries targeted TCR beta using 5' RACE with UMIs. TCRdb reworked the 5' RACE reads into one entry per CDR3 protein, no DNA. This sample's table has approximately 7,000 distinct CDR3 sequences. Germline assignment: CDR1 MNHNY and CDR2 SVGAGI (reference sequence). The length of the CDR3 is 18 residues. General study findings and limits: In contrast to effector memory cells, stem-like memory and precursor exhausted T cells had similarly high diversity. The T cell repertoires of the stem-like memory and precursor exhausted subsets exhibited minimal overlap with one another.

As regards this clonotype: The antigen is undetermined.

The chain employs TRBV6-6 and TRBJ2-1; absent DNA, TCRdb's TRBD2 call cannot be checked. Source material: CD8+ stem-like memory T cells (TSCM and TCM) sorted from PBMCs. The sample's subset: stem-like memory CD8 T cells (TSTEM), CCR7+ PD-1- TIGIT-. This sequence was found in a human donor in good health. The CDR3 region is CASSYPRTSQRSNGEQFF.